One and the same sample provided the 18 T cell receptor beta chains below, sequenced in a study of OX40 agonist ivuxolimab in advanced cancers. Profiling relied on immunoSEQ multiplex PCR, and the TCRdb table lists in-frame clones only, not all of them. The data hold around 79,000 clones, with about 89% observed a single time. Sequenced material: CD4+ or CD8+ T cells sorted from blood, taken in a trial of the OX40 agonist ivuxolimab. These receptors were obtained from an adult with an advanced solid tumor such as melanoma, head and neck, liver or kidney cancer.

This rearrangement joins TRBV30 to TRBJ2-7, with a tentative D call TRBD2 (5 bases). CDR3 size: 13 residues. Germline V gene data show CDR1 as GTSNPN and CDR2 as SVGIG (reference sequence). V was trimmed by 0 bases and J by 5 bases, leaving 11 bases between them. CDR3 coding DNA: TGTGCCTGGAGTGTACGACGGGGAGACGAGCAGTACTTC. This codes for CAWSVRRGDEQYF.

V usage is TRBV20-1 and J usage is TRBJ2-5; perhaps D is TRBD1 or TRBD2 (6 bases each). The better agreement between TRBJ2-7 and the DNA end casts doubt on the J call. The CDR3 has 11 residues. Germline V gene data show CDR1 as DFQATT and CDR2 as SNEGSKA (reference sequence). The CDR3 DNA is TGCAGTGCTCTTAGGGGGGACGAGCAGTACTTC. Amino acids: CSALRGDEQYF.

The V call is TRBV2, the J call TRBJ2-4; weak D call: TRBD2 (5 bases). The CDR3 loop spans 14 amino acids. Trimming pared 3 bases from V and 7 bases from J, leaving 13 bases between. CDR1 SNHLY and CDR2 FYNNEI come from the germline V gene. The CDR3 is CASSERVILNIQYF. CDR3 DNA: TGTGCCAGCAGTGAGAGGGTTATCTTGAACATTCAGTACTTC. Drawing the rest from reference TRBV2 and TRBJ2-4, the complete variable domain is EPEVTQTPSHQVTQMGQEVILRCVPISNHLYFYWYRQILGQKVEFLVSFYNNEISEKSEIFDDQFSVERPDGSNFTLKIRSTKLEDSAMYFCASSERVILNIQYFGAGTRLSVL.

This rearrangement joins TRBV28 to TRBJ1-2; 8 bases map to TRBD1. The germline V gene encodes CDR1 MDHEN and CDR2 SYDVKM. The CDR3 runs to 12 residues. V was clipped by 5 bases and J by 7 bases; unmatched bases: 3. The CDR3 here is CASSPTGAGYTF. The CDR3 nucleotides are TGTGCCAGCAGTCCGACAGGGGCTGGCTACACCTTC.

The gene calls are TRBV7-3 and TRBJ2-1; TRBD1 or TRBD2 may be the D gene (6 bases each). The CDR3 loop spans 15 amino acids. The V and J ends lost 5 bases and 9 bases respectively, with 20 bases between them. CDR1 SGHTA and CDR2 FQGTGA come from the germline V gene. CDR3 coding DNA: TGTGCCAGCAGCCCAACTAGCCCTCGAGGGGGTGAGCAGTTCTTC. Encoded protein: CASSPTSPRGGEQFF.

CDR3 nucleotides: TGTGCCAGCAGACTAGCGGGAGGGAACACCGGGGAGCTGTTTTTT. This sequence encodes CASRLAGGNTGELFF. V is TRBV11-1 and J is TRBJ2-2, with 12 nucleotides matching TRBD2. CDR1 and CDR2 from the germline V gene are SGHAT and FQDESV (reference sequence). The CDR3 is 15 amino acids. After removal of 6 bases from V and 1 base from J, the junction contained 0 bases not matched to a gene.

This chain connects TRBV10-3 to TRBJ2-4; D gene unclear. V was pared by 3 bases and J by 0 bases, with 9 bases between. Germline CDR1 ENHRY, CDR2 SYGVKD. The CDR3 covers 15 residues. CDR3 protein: CAISEVRGAKNIQYF. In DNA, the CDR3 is TGTGCCATCAGTGAAGTTCGAGGAGCCAAAAACATTCAGTACTTC.

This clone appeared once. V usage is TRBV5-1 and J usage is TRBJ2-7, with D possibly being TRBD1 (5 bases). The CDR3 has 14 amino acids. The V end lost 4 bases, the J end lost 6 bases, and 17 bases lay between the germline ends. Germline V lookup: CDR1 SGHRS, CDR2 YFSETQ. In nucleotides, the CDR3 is TGCGCCAGCAGCCCTAAATCCAGGGAAGGCGAGCAGTACTTC. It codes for CASSPKSREGEQYF.

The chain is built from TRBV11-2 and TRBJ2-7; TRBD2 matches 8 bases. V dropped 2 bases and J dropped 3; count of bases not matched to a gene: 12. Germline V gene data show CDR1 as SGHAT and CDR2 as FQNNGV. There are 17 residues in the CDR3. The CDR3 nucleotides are TGTGCCAGCAGCTTATGGCTTCTGAGCGGGAGAAACTACGAGCAGTACTTC. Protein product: CASSLWLLSGRNYEQYF.

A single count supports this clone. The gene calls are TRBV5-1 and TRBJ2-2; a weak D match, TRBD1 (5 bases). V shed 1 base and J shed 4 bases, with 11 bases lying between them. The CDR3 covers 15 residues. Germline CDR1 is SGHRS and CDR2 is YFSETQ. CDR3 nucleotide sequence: TGCGCCAGCAGCTTGCAGGGATCCGGCACCGGGGAGCTGTTTTTT. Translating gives CASSLQGSGTGELFF. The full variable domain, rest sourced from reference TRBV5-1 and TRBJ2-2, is KAGVTQTPRYLIKTRGQQVTLSCSPISGHRSVSWYQQTPGQGLQFLFEYFSETQRNKGNFPGRFSGRQFSNSRSEMNVSTLELGDSALYLCASSLQGSGTGELFFGEGSRLTVL.

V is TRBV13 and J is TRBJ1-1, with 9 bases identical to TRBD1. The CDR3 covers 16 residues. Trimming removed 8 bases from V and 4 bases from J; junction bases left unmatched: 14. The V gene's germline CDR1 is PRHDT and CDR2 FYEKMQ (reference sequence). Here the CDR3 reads CASLIYNRGLSTEAFF. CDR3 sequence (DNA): TGTGCCAGCCTAATATATAACAGGGGGCTGAGCACTGAAGCTTTCTTT.

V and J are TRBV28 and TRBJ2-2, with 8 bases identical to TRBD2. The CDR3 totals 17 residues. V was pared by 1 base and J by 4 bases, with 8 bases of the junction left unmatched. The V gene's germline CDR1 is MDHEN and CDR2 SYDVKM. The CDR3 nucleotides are TGTGCCAGCAGTTTATTTCCGGGACTAGGGGGCACCGGGGAGCTGTTTTTT. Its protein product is CASSLFPGLGGTGELFF.

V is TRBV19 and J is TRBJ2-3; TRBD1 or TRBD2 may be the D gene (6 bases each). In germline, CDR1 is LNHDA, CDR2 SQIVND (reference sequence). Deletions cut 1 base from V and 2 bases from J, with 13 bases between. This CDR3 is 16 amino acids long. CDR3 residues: CASSIGRGRPTDTQYF. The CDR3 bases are TGTGCCAGTAGTATAGGACGGGGGCGACCCACAGATACGCAGTATTTT.

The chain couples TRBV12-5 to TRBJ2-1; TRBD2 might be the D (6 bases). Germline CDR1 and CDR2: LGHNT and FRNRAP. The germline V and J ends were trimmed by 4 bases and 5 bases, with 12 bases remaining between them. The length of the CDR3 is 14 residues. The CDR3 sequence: CASGSGDGNNEQFF. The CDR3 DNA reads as TGTGCTAGTGGTTCGGGGGACGGGAACAATGAGCAGTTCTTC.

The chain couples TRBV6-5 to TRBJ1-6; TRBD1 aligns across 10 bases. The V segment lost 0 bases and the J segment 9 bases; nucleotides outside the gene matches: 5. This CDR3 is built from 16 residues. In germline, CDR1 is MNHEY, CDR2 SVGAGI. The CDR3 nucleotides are TGTGCCAGCAGTTACTCAGGGACAGGGGTAGTTTCACCCCTCCACTTT. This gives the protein CASSYSGTGVVSPLHF.

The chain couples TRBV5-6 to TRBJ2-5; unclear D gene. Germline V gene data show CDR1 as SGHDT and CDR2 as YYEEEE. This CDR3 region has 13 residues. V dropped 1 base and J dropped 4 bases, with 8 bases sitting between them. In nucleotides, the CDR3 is TGTGCCAGCAGCTTGATTGGCGTAGAGACCCAGTACTTC. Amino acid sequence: CASSLIGVETQYF.

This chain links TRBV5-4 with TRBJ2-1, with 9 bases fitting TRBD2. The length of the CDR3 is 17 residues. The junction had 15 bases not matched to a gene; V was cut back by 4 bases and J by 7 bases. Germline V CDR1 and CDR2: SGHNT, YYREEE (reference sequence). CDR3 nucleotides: TGTGCCAGCAGCCCAGGACAAAAGCGGGGGGCGAGGAATGAGCAGTTCTTC. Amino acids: CASSPGQKRGARNEQFF.

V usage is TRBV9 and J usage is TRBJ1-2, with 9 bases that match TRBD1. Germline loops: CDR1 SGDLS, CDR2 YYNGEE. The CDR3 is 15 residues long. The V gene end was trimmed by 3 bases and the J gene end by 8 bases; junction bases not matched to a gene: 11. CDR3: CASSAPGQGLHGYTF. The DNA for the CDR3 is TGTGCCAGCAGCGCTCCGGGACAGGGTCTTCACGGCTACACCTTC.